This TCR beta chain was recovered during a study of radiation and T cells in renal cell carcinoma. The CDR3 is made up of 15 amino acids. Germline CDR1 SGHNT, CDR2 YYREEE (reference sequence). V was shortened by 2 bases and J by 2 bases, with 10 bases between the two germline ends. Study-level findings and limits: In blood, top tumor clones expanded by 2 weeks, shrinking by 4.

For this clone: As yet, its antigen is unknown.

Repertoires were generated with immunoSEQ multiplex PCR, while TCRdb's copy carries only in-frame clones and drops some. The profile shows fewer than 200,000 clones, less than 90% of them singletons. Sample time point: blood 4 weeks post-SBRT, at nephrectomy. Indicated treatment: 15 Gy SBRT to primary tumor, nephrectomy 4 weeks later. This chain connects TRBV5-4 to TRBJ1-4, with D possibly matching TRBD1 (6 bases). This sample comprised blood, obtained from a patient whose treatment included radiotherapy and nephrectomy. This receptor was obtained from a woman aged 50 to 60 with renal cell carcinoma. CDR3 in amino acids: CASSLTQGTNEKLFF. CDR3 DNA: TGTGCCAGCAGCTTAACGCAGGGGACTAATGAAAAACTGTTTTTT.